These 20 T cell receptor beta chains were sequenced from one sample in a study of blood T cell repertoires in COVID-19. Clones were sequenced by immunoSEQ multiplex PCR, and TCRdb holds only the in-frame ones, with some missing. This sample has about 220,000 clones, with approximately 81% found just once. The sequencing input was peripheral blood. The source is an elderly woman with acute or convalescent COVID-19.

V usage is TRBV27 and J usage is TRBJ1-1; TRBD1 aligns across 7 bases. The CDR3 is 15 amino acids. Trimming at V came to 3 bases and at J to 1 base, leaving 5 bases not matched to a gene. From germline, CDR1 is MNHEY and CDR2 SMNVEV (reference sequence). The CDR3 region has the DNA TGTGCCAGCAGTTTCAGAGGGGGCAGGAACACTGAAGCTTTCTTT. This codes for CASSFRGGRNTEAFF.

V is TRBV29-1 and J is TRBJ2-1; D is possibly TRBD1 (5 bases). There are 13 residues in the CDR3. Germline CDR1 is SQVTM and CDR2 is ANQGSEA. The V and J ends lost 3 bases and 8 bases respectively, with 14 bases between them. The CDR3 reads CSVEGQVYDEQFF. Here the CDR3 DNA reads TGCAGCGTTGAGGGGCAGGTTTACGATGAGCAGTTCTTC.

This chain links TRBV6-4 with TRBJ1-1; TRBD1 might be the D (5 bases). Per germline, CDR1 MRHNA and CDR2 SNTAGT. The CDR3 sequence is 17 residues long. The V and J ends lost 4 bases and 0 bases respectively, with 18 bases between them. The CDR3 DNA reads TGTGCCAGCAGTGCCGCCGGACATATAAGCGTGAACACTGAAGCTTTCTTT. Translation: CASSAAGHISVNTEAFF.

V and J are TRBV2 and TRBJ2-5; the D is unclear. V lost 1 base, J lost 7 bases, and 16 bases lay in between. CDR1 and CDR2 from the germline V gene are SNHLY and FYNNEI. The CDR3 runs 15 residues. The CDR3 is CASSEGALSPGTQYF. The CDR3 coding sequence is TGTGCCAGCAGTGAAGGGGCGCTATCCCCAGGGACCCAGTACTTC.

This chain uses TRBV4-2 with TRBJ1-4; 10 positions agree with TRBD1. Trimming cost V 4 bases and J 8 bases; bases outside gene matches: 4. Germline CDR1 LGHNA, CDR2 YNFKEQ. The CDR3 is 14 residues long. The CDR3 DNA is TGTGCCAGCAGCCCGGGGGGACAGGGGGAAAAACTGTTTTTT. This translates into CASSPGGQGEKLFF.

This clone has only a few counts. This chain connects TRBV19 to TRBJ2-3, with TRBD2 as a possible D gene (7 bases). The CDR3 is 13 amino acids. Germline-derived CDR1 and CDR2 are LNHDA and SQIVND (reference sequence). The V gene lost 4 bases and the J gene lost 4 bases, with 9 bases spanning the gap. This chain's CDR3 is CASSKGGADTQYF. The CDR3 DNA follows: TGTGCCAGTAGTAAGGGGGGGGCAGATACGCAGTATTTT.

This chain connects TRBV9 to TRBJ1-1, with D unresolved. The germline V gene encodes CDR1 SGDLS and CDR2 YYNGEE. The CDR3 consists of 14 residues. Trimming removed 0 bases from V and 5 bases from J, with 11 bases in between. The CDR3 sequence: CASSVVLVGTEAFF. The DNA for the CDR3 is TGTGCCAGCAGCGTAGTCCTGGTCGGGACTGAAGCTTTCTTT.

The J gene is TRBJ1-1, the V gene TRBV4-2, with D maybe TRBD1 (5 bases). The CDR3 loop spans 15 amino acids. Per the germline V gene, CDR1 is LGHNA and CDR2 is YNFKEQ. V was shortened by 0 bases and J by 0 bases, with 8 bases between the two germline ends. Written as DNA, the CDR3 is TGTGCCAGCAGCCAAGATTGGGGGGTGAACACTGAAGCTTTCTTT. It codes for CASSQDWGVNTEAFF.

The CDR3 DNA reads as TGTGCCAGCAGTGAGGGCGGGACTAGCGGGGAAGAGACCCAGTACTTC. Its translation is CASSEGGTSGEETQYF. This chain connects TRBV25-1 to TRBJ2-5; TRBD2 matches 13 bases. V was pared by 3 bases and J by 3 bases, with 4 bases of the junction left unmatched. CDR1 is MGHDK, CDR2 SYGVNS, per germline. This CDR3 has 16 amino acids.

The CDR3: CASSVVGGGSYQGYTF. DNA for the CDR3: TGTGCCAGCAGCGTAGTGGGAGGAGGGTCGTATCAAGGCTACACCTTC. The genes are TRBV9 and TRBJ1-2, with D unclear. The CDR3 sequence is 16 residues long. V lost 0 bases and J lost 8, with 20 bases in between. The germline V gene encodes CDR1 SGDLS and CDR2 YYNGEE.

The chain's CDR3 is CASSVRDRGTGTEAFF. The CDR3 DNA reads as TGTGCCAGCAGCGTCCGGGACAGGGGAACGGGCACTGAAGCTTTCTTT. V is TRBV3-1 (or the pseudogene TRBV3-2) and J is TRBJ1-1, with 10 bases aligning to TRBD1. J gave up 4 bases and V 5 bases, and 10 bases lay outside the gene matches. This CDR3 has 16 residues. Looked up from germline, CDR1 is LGHDT and CDR2 is YNNKEL (reference sequence).

This clone was seen a few times. This chain joins TRBV27 and TRBJ2-3; the match to TRBD2 covers 16 bases. This CDR3 has 20 amino acids. Trimming removed 4 bases from V and 10 bases from J; junction bases left unmatched: 20. Germline assignment: CDR1 MNHEY and CDR2 SMNVEV (reference sequence). As DNA, the CDR3 is TGTGCCAGCAGTTCGGGACTAGCGGGGGGGCATAAGGATTGGACCGTTTCGCAGTATTTT. Protein sequence: CASSSGLAGGHKDWTVSQYF.

V usage is TRBV2 and J usage is TRBJ2-7, with D possibly being TRBD1 (6 bases). The CDR3 covers 11 residues. Trimming cost V 7 bases and J 6 bases, with 10 bases left between them. The V gene's germline CDR1 is SNHLY and CDR2 FYNNEI. The CDR3 loop reads CASNRESEQYF. In DNA, the CDR3 is TGTGCCAGCAACAGGGAGAGCGAGCAGTACTTC.

This chain links TRBV9 with TRBJ2-3, with TRBD2 matching over 11 bases. V was clipped by 0 bases and J by 6 bases; unmatched bases: 9. Germline CDR1 is SGDLS and CDR2 is YYNGEE. CDR3 length: 17 amino acids. This chain's CDR3 is CASSVALTSGGWDTQYF. As DNA, the CDR3 is TGTGCCAGCAGCGTAGCCCTTACTAGCGGGGGTTGGGATACGCAGTATTTT. The entire variable domain, with the rest obtained from reference TRBV9 and TRBJ2-3, is as follows: DSGVTQTPKHLITATGQRVTLRCSPRSGDLSVYWYQQSLDQGLQFLIQYYNGEERAKGNILERFSAQQFPDLHSELNLSSLELGDSALYFCASSVALTSGGWDTQYFGPGTRLTVL.

The chain combines TRBV20-1 with TRBJ1-4; D is uncertain. The CDR3 runs 14 residues. CDR1 and CDR2 (germline): DFQATT, SNEGSKA (reference sequence). Deletions cut 3 bases from V and 4 bases from J, with 12 bases between. CDR3 protein: CSASRAEGNEKLFF. The CDR3 nucleotides are TGCAGTGCTAGTCGCGCAGAGGGTAATGAAAAACTGTTTTTT.

The rearrangement joins TRBV6-1 to TRBJ1-2, with a possible D match to TRBD1 (6 bases). Germline CDR1 reads MNHNS; CDR2 reads SASEGT. The V end lost 2 bases, the J end lost 4 bases, and 17 bases lay between the germline ends. This CDR3 spans 16 amino acids. The CDR3 DNA is TGTGCCAGCAGTGAATTCGGGGGGGCCACCCTCTATGGCTACACCTTC. It encodes CASSEFGGATLYGYTF.

This sequence joins TRBV7-9 and TRBJ2-7, with 7 bases that match TRBD1. CDR1 is SEHNR and CDR2 is FQNEAQ in the germline V gene (reference sequence). The V gene end was trimmed by 5 bases and the J gene end by 4 bases; junction bases not matched to a gene: 17. CDR3 length: 17 amino acids. CDR3 amino acids: CASSRTRTSRDRYEQYF. CDR3 sequence (DNA): TGTGCCAGCAGCCGTACCCGAACAAGCCGGGACAGATACGAGCAGTACTTC. The full variable domain, completed using reference TRBV7-9 and TRBJ2-7, is DTGVSQNPRHKITKRGQNVTFRCDPISEHNRLYWYRQTLGQGPEFLTYFQNEAQLEKSRLLSDRFSAERPKGSFSTLEIQRTEQGDSAMYLCASSRTRTSRDRYEQYFGPGTRLTVT.

The rearrangement links TRBV5-4 to TRBJ1-1, with D hard to call. CDR1 is SGHNT, CDR2 YYREEE, per germline (reference sequence). Trimming left V 0 bases short and J 3 bases short, with 12 bases between. CDR3 length: 15 residues. CDR3 sequence (DNA): TGTGCCAGCAGCTTGGCCAACCGGGTTGACACTGAAGCTTTCTTT. The encoded protein is CASSLANRVDTEAFF.

The CDR3 DNA reads TGTGCCAGTAGCATACAGGCTGGCAGTCAGCCCCAGCATTTT. Its translation: CASSIQAGSQPQHF. The gene calls are TRBV19 and TRBJ1-5, with a possible D match to TRBD1 (5 bases). V was cut by 6 bases and J by 6 bases, with 15 bases left in between. From germline, CDR1 is LNHDA and CDR2 SQIVND (reference sequence). The CDR3 is 14 amino acids.

The V and J genes are TRBV11-2 and TRBJ1-2; 7 nucleotides align to TRBD1. The CDR3 loop spans 15 amino acids. In germline, CDR1 is SGHAT, CDR2 FQNNGV. Trimming took 6 bases from V and 0 from J; bases not matched to a gene: 7. CDR3 region: CASRTTGTANYGYTF. CDR3 bases: TGTGCCAGCAGGACCACCGGGACAGCTAACTATGGCTACACCTTC.